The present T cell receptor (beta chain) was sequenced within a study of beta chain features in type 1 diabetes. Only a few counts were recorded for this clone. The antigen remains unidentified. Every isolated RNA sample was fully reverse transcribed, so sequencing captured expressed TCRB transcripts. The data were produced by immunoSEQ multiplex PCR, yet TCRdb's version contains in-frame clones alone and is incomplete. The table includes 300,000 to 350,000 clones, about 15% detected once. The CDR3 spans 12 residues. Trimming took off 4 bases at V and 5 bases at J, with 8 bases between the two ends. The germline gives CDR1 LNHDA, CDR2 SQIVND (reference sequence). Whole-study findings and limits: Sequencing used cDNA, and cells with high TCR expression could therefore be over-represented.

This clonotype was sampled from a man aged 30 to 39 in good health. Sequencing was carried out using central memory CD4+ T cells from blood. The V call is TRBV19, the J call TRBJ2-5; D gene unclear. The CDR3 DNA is TGTGCCAGTAGTAGGTTGGGTGAGACCCAGTACTTC. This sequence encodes CASSRLGETQYF.